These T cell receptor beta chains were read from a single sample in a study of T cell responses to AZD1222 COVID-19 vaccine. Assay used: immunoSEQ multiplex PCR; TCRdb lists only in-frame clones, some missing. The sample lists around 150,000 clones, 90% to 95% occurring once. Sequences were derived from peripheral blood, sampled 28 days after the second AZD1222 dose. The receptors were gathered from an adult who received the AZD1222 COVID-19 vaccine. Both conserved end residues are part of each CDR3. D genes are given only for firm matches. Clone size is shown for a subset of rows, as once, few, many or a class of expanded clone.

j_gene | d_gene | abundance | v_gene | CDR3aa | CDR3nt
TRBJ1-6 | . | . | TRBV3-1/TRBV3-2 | CASSQATGKGSPLHF | TGTGCCAGCAGCCAGGCCACAGGGAAAGGTTCACCCCTCCACTTT
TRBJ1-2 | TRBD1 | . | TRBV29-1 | CSVEKYRGAYGYTF | TGCAGCGTTGAAAAATACAGGGGAGCCTATGGCTACACCTTC
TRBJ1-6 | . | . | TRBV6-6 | CATSGQYNSPLHF | TGTGCCACCTCCGGACAGTATAATTCACCCCTCCACTTT
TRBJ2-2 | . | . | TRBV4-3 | CASSQGVKGSGELFF | TGCGCCAGCAGCCAAGGGGTAAAGGGTTCCGGGGAGCTGTTTTTT
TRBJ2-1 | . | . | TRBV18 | CASSPPLRTYNEQFF | TGTGCCAGCTCACCACCGTTGCGGACCTACAATGAGCAGTTCTTC
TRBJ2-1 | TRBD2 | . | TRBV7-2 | CASSESSGGFYNEQFF | TGTGCCAGCAGCGAATCTAGCGGGGGATTCTACAATGAGCAGTTCTTC
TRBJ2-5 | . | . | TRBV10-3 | CAISESRGSFQETQYF | TGTGCCATCAGTGAGTCACGAGGAAGCTTCCAAGAGACCCAGTACTTC
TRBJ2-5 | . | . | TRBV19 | CASSPGHHWETQYF | TGTGCCAGTAGCCCGGGACACCACTGGGAGACCCAGTACTTC
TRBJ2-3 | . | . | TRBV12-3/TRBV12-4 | CASSSGRPGTQYF | TGTGCCAGCAGCTCCGGACGTCCGGGTACGCAGTATTTT
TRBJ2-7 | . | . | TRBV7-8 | CASSFHDEQYF | TGTGCCAGCAGCTTTCACGACGAGCAGTACTTC
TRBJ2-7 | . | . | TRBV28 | CASRSPYEQYF | TGTGCCAGCAGATCGCCGTACGAGCAGTACTTC
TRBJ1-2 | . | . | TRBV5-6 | CASSLAGQGDGYTF | TGTGCCAGCAGCTTGGCAGGTCAGGGAGATGGCTACACCTTC
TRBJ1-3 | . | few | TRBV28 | CASRGFRGGGGNTIYF | TGTGCCAGCAGAGGTTTCAGGGGAGGGGGGGGAAACACCATATATTTT
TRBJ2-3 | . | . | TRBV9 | CASSVEGTQTSTDTQYF | TGTGCCAGCAGCGTAGAAGGGACCCAGACAAGCACAGATACGCAGTATTTT
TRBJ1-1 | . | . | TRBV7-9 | CASSLPRDGTEAFF | TGTGCCAGCAGCTTACCCCGGGACGGAACTGAAGCTTTCTTT
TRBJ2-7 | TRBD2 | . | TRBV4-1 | CASSPFRTSGRSGEQYF | TGCGCCAGCAGCCCGTTCCGGACTAGCGGGAGATCAGGCGAGCAGTACTTC
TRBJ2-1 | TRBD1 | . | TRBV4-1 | CASSRDRGPWEQFF | TGCGCCAGCAGCCGGGACAGGGGCCCTTGGGAGCAGTTCTTC
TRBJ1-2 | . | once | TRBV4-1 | CASSQYFQGTYGYTF | TGCGCCAGCAGCCAATATTTCCAGGGCACCTATGGCTACACCTTC
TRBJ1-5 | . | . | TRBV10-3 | CAISESVDQPQHF | TGTGCCATCAGTGAGTCGGTTGATCAGCCCCAGCATTTT
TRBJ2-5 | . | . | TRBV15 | CATSTMEAPAETQYF | TGTGCCACCAGTACGATGGAGGCCCCCGCGGAGACCCAGTACTTC
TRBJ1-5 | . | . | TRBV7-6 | CASSAGGVNQPQHF | TGTGCCAGCAGCGCGGGTGGGGTCAATCAGCCCCAGCATTTT
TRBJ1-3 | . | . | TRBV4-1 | CASSSIQSGNTIYF | TGCGCCAGCAGCAGCATTCAATCTGGAAACACCATATATTTT
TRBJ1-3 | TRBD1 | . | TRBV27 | CASRLGQTPNDSGNTIYF | TGTGCCAGCAGGCTGGGACAGACCCCTAACGACTCTGGAAACACCATATATTTT
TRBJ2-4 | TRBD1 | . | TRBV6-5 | CASRTRGQGRDIQYF | TGTGCCAGCAGAACCCGCGGACAGGGGCGGGACATTCAGTACTTC
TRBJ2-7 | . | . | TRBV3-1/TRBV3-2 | CASSQDNGGTYEQYF | TGTGCCAGCAGCCAAGATAACGGGGGCACCTACGAGCAGTACTTC
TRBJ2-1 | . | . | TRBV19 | CASSIGQVDEQFF | TGTGCCAGTAGTATAGGGCAGGTCGATGAGCAGTTCTTC
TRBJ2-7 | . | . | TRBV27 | CASSLGGWGEQYF | TGTGCCAGCAGTTTAGGGGGTTGGGGCGAGCAGTACTTC
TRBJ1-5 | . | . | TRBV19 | CASSIGWGLNSNQPQHF | TGTGCCAGTAGTATCGGATGGGGGTTGAATAGCAATCAGCCCCAGCATTTT
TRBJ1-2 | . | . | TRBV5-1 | CASSLASDGYTF | TGCGCCAGCAGCTTGGCCTCCGATGGCTACACCTTC
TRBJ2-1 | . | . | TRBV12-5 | CASGPSFDEQFF | TGTGCTAGTGGTCCCTCATTCGATGAGCAGTTCTTC
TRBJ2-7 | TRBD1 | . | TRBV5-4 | CASSSTGSLYEQYF | TGTGCCAGCAGTTCGACAGGGTCTCTCTACGAGCAGTACTTC
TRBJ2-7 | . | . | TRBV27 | CASSLIGGPHEQYF | TGTGCCAGCAGTTTAATTGGAGGGCCCCACGAGCAGTACTTC
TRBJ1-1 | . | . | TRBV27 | CASSRRDKWNTEAFF | TGTGCCAGCAGTCGCCGGGACAAGTGGAACACTGAAGCTTTCTTT
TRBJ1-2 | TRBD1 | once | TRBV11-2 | CASSLIRGPRGGYTF | TGTGCCAGCAGCCTCATCAGGGGGCCACGGGGTGGCTACACCTTC
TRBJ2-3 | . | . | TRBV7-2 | CASSLVGSPSTDTQYF | TGTGCCAGCAGCTTAGTGGGGAGCCCTAGCACAGATACGCAGTATTTT
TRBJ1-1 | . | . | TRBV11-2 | CASSSREKNTEAFF | TGTGCCAGCAGCTCCAGGGAGAAGAACACTGAAGCTTTCTTT
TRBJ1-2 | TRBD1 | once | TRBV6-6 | CASSYSEGAPYGYTF | TGTGCCAGCAGTTACTCCGAGGGGGCTCCTTATGGCTACACCTTC
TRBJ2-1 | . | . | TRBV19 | CASSMGGLASYLRYEQFF | TGTGCCAGTAGTATGGGGGGTCTAGCGAGTTACCTTAGGTATGAGCAGTTCTTC
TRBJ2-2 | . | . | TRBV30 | CAPRAGELFF | TGTGCCCCCAGAGCCGGGGAGCTGTTTTTT
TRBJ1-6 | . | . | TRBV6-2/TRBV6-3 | CASSPSSYNSPLHF | TGTGCCAGCAGCCCGAGCTCCTATAATTCACCCCTCCACTTT
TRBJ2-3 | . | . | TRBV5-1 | CASMSGWSTDTQYF | TGCGCCAGCATGAGCGGGTGGAGCACAGATACGCAGTATTTT
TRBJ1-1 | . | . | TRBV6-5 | CASSSRTPPGEAFF | TGTGCCAGCAGTTCTAGGACACCCCCTGGTGAAGCTTTCTTT
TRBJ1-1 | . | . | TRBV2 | CASKPGGAEAFF | TGTGCCAGCAAACCGGGGGGGGCTGAAGCTTTCTTT
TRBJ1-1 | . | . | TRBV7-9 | CASRTRSKGRGENTEAFF | TGTGCCAGCAGGACAAGGAGCAAGGGTCGGGGTGAGAACACTGAAGCTTTCTTT
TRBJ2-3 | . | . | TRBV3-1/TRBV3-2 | CASSPGEDTQYF | TGTGCCAGCAGCCCGGGGGAGGATACGCAGTATTTT
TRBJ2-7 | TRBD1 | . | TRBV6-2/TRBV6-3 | CASSYGTGFYSYEQYF | TGTGCCAGCAGTTACGGGACAGGATTTTACTCCTACGAGCAGTACTTC
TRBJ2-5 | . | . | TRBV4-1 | CASSQDFETQYF | TGCGCCAGCAGCCAAGATTTTGAGACCCAGTACTTC
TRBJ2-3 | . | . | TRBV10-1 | CATGEGGTDTQYF | TGCGCCACCGGCGAAGGAGGCACAGATACGCAGTATTTT
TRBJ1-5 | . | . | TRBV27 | CASSSQGFQPQHF | TGTGCCAGCAGTTCTCAGGGTTTTCAGCCCCAGCATTTT
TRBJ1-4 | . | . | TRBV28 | CASIWRMGEKLFF | TGTGCCAGCATTTGGCGCATGGGGGAAAAACTGTTTTTT
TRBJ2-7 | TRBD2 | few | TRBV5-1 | CASNELAGLEQYF | TGCGCCAGCAATGAACTAGCGGGACTCGAGCAGTACTTC